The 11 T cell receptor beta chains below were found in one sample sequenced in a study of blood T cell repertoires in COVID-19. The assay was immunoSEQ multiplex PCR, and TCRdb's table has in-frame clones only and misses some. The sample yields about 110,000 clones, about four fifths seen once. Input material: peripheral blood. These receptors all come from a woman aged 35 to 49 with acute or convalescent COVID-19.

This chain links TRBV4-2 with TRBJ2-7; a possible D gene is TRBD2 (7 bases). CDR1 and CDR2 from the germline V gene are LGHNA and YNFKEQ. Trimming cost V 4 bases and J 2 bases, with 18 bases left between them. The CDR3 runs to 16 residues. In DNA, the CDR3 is TGTGCCAGCAGCCGCCGTATAGGGGGGGACCCCTACGAGCAGTACTTC. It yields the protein CASSRRIGGDPYEQYF.

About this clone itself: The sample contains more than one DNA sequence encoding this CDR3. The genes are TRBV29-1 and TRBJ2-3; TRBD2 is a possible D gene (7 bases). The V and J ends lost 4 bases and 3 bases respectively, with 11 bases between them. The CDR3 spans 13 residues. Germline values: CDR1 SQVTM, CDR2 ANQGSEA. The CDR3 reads CSVVGGATDTQYF. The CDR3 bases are TGCAGCGTTGTTGGGGGGGCAACAGATACGCAGTATTTT.

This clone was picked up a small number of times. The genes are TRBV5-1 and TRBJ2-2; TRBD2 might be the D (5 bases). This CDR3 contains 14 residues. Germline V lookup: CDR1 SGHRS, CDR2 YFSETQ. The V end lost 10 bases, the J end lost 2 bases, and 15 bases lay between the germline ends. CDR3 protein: CAGARETNTGELFF. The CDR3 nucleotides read TGCGCCGGAGCGAGGGAGACCAACACCGGGGAGCTGTTTTTT.

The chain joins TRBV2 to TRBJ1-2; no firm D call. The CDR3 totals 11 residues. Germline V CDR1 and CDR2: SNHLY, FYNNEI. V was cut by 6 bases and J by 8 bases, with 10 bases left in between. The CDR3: CASSSPVGYTF. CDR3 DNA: TGTGCCAGCAGCAGTCCCGTAGGCTACACCTTC.

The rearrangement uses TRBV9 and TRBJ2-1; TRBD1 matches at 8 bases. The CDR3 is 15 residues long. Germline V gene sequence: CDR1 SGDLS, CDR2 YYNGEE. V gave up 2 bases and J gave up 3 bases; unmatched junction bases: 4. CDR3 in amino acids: CASSVGQGGYNEQFF. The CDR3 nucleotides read TGTGCCAGCAGCGTCGGACAGGGAGGCTACAATGAGCAGTTCTTC.

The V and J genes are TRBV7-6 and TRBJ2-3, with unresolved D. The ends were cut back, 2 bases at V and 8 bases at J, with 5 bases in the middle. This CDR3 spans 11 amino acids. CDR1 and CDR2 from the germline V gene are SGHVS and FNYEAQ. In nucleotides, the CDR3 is TGTGCCAGCAGCTTAACCGGTACGCAGTATTTT. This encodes CASSLTGTQYF.

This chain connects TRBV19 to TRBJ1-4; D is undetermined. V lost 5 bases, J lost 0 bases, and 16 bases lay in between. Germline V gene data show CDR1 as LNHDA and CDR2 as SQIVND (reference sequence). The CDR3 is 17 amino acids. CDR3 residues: CASSLRTRPPTNEKLFF. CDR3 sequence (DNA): TGTGCCAGTAGTCTTCGCACCAGGCCTCCAACTAATGAAAAACTGTTTTTT.

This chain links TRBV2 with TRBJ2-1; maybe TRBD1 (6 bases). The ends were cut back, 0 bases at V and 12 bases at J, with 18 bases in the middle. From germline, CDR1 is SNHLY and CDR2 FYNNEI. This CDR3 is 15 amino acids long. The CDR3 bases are TGTGCCAGCAGTGAAGCTAGGGGGTGGTCTGCCGGGCAGTTCTTC. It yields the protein CASSEARGWSAGQFF.

Here the CDR3 reads CASSLARRLGRGHYGYTF. CDR3 nucleotides: TGTGCCAGCAGCTTGGCCCGTCGGTTGGGTCGGGGTCACTATGGCTACACCTTC. The rearrangement joins TRBV5-6 to TRBJ1-2; D is unresolved. V lost 0 bases and J 3 bases, leaving 21 bases between the germline ends. The length of the CDR3 is 18 residues. Germline lookup yields CDR1 SGHDT and CDR2 YYEEEE.

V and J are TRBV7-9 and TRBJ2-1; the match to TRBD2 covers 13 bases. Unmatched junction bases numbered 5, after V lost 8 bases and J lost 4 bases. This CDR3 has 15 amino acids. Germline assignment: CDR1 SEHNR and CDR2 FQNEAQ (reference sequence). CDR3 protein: CASRTSGGSYNEQFF. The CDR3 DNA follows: TGTGCCAGCCGGACTAGCGGGGGATCTTACAATGAGCAGTTCTTC. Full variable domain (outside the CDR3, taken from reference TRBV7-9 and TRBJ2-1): DTGVSQNPRHKITKRGQNVTFRCDPISEHNRLYWYRQTLGQGPEFLTYFQNEAQLEKSRLLSDRFSAERPKGSFSTLEIQRTEQGDSAMYLCASRTSGGSYNEQFFGPGTRLTVL.

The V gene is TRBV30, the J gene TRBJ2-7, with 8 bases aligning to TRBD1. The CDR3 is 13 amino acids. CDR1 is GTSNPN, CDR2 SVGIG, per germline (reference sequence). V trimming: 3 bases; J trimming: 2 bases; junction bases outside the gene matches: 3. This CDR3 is CAWRGDRTYEQYF. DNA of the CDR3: TGTGCCTGGAGAGGGGACAGGACCTACGAGCAGTACTTC.